This record concerns one T cell receptor (beta chain) sequence. The PCR had 60 Vbeta and 13 Jbeta primers. Sequenced by immunoSEQ multiplex PCR; TCRdb stores in-frame clones only, minus some. Of 150,000 to 200,000 clones in the sample, just under 80% were seen once. This specimen belongs to a study of cytomegalovirus exposure and HLA in healthy donors. The germline CDR1 and CDR2 sequences are SGHRS and YFSETQ. V was trimmed by 0 bases and J by 5 bases, leaving 10 bases between them. This CDR3 spans 14 amino acids. The receptor comes from a woman in her forties or fifties in good health and CMV-seropositive. The sequenced sample consisted of PBMCs. V usage is TRBV5-1 and J usage is TRBJ2-3; D gene unclear. The CDR3 sequence: CASSLANSKDTQYF. CDR3 DNA: TGCGCCAGCAGCTTGGCCAATTCTAAAGATACGCAGTATTTT.